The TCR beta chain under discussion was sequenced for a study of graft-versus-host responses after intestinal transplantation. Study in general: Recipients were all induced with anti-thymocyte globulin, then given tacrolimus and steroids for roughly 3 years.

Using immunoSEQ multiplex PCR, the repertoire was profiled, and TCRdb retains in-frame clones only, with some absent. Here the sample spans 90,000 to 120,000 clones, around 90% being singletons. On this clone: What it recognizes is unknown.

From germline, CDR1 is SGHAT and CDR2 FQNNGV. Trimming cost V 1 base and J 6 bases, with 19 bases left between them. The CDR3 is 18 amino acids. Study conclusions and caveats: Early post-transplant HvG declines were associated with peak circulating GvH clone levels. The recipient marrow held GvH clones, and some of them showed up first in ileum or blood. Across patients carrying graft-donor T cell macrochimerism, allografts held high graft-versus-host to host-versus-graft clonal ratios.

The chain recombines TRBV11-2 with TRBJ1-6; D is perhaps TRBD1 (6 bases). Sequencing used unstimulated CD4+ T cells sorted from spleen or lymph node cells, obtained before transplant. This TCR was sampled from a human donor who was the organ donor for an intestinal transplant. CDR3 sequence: CASSLGGSAGQLNSPLHF. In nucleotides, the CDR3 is TGTGCCAGCAGCTTAGGAGGCTCGGCAGGACAGCTTAATTCACCCCTCCACTTT.